One sample yielded the 24 T cell receptor beta chains listed below, sequenced in a study of OX40 agonist ivuxolimab in advanced cancers. The repertoire was sequenced with immunoSEQ multiplex PCR; TCRdb's copy has only in-frame clones and lacks some. The data show roughly 69,000 clones, around 90% seen once. The sequencing here drew on CD4+ or CD8+ T cells sorted from blood, taken in a trial of the OX40 agonist ivuxolimab. The receptors stem from an adult with an advanced solid tumor such as melanoma, head and neck, liver or kidney cancer.

The rearrangement links TRBV5-6 to TRBJ2-3; TRBD1 might be the D (6 bases). Germline CDR1 SGHDT, CDR2 YYEEEE. The ends were cut back, 2 bases at V and 7 bases at J, with 14 bases in the middle. The CDR3 is 14 residues long. In DNA form, the CDR3 reads TGTGCCAGCAGCTTCCAGGGGATCGTATATACGCAGTATTTT. Translated, it gives CASSFQGIVYTQYF.

CDR3 sequence (DNA): TGCGCCAGCAGTGAAACGGGGTATTCTGGGTACGAGCAGTACGTC. Residues: CASSETGYSGYEQYV. The J gene is TRBJ2-7, the V gene TRBV10-2; maybe TRBD2 (5 bases). The CDR3 totals 15 residues. CDR1 WSHSY and CDR2 SAAADI come from the germline V gene. V was trimmed by 3 bases and J by 4 bases, leaving 16 bases between them.

This chain joins TRBV7-8 and TRBJ1-4; the D gene is possibly TRBD1 (6 bases). With 9 bases removed from V and 7 bases from J, the gap between germline ends came to 18 bases. CDR1 SGHVS and CDR2 FQNEAQ come from the germline V gene. CDR3 length: 14 residues. CDR3 sequence reads: CASTGRGTTEKLFF. In DNA, the CDR3 is TGTGCCAGTACAGGGCGGGGGACCACTGAAAAACTGTTTTTT. The full variable domain, with the rest looked up from reference TRBV7-8 and TRBJ1-4, is GAGVSQSPRYKVAKRGQDVALRCDPISGHVSLFWYQQALGQGPEFLTYFQNEAQLDKSGLPSDRFFAERPEGSVSTLKIQRTQQEDSAVYLCASTGRGTTEKLFFGSGTQLSVL.

The genes are TRBV4-3 and TRBJ1-1; a weak D match, TRBD1 (5 bases). Per the germline V gene, CDR1 is LGHNA and CDR2 is YSLEER. The ends were cut back, 1 base at V and 2 bases at J, with 11 bases in the middle. This CDR3 comprises 15 residues. The CDR3 here is CASSQVVGVNTEAFF. CDR3 DNA: TGCGCCAGCAGCCAAGTGGTAGGGGTAAACACTGAAGCTTTCTTT.

The J gene is TRBJ1-5, the V gene TRBV28; D is unresolved. V lost 5 bases and J lost 0, with 11 bases in between. From germline, CDR1 is MDHEN and CDR2 SYDVKM. This CDR3 region has 15 residues. CDR3 residues: CASSLTAYSNQPQHF. The CDR3 bases are TGTGCCAGCAGTCTTACAGCCTATAGCAATCAGCCCCAGCATTTT.

The chain is built from TRBV27 and TRBJ2-3, with 11 bases matching TRBD2. CDR3 length: 15 residues. The V and J ends lost 9 bases and 1 base, in that order; junction bases with no gene match: 6. From germline, CDR1 is MNHEY and CDR2 SMNVEV (reference sequence). The CDR3 DNA sequence: TGTGCCAGTGCAACTAGCGGGAGCCGCACAGATACGCAGTATTTT. Translation: CASATSGSRTDTQYF.

The chain employs TRBV11-2 and TRBJ2-3; 10 nucleotides agree with TRBD2. Germline V gene lookup returns CDR1 SGHAT and CDR2 FQNNGV. J was trimmed by 4 bases and V by 6 bases; bases with no gene match: 7. This CDR3 spans 15 amino acids. The DNA of the CDR3 is TGTGCCAGCAGACGAAGCGGGGGGGCCGCAGATACGCAGTATTTT. It translates to CASRRSGGAADTQYF.

The table lists this clone with a few counts. The chain employs TRBV7-9 and TRBJ2-7; D gene uncertain. Germline V gene sequence: CDR1 SEHNR, CDR2 FQNEAQ (reference sequence). Trimming shortened V by 1 base and J by 0 bases, and 10 bases separated the two germline ends. The CDR3 runs to 15 residues. The CDR3 loop reads CASSLGADPSYEQYV. Written as DNA, the CDR3 is TGTGCCAGCAGCTTAGGGGCAGACCCCTCCTACGAGCAGTACGTC.

V is TRBV28 and J is TRBJ2-7; D perhaps matches TRBD2 (6 bases). In germline, CDR1 is MDHEN, CDR2 SYDVKM. Trimming cost V 4 bases and J 5 bases, with 9 bases left between them. The CDR3 has 12 amino acids. The CDR3 loop is CASSSGGNEQYF. CDR3 nucleotides: TGTGCCAGCAGTTCTGGCGGGAACGAGCAGTACTTC.

V gene TRBV20-1 combines with J gene TRBJ1-1; no reliable D call. This CDR3 has 10 amino acids. Germline lookup yields CDR1 DFQATT and CDR2 SNEGSKA (reference sequence). Trimming stripped 6 bases from V and 8 bases from J, with 10 bases between. The chain's CDR3 is CSAPTREAFF. In DNA form, the CDR3 reads TGCAGTGCCCCGACCAGGGAAGCTTTCTTT.

V is TRBV6-5 and J is TRBJ1-1; unclear D gene. V lost 0 bases, J lost 8 bases, and 10 bases lay in between. There are 13 residues in the CDR3. Germline V CDR1 and CDR2: MNHEY, SVGAGI. The CDR3 region is CASSYSTSAEAFF. The CDR3 DNA reads as TGTGCCAGCAGTTACTCCACATCAGCAGAAGCTTTCTTT.

V gene TRBV27 combines with J gene TRBJ1-1, with 9 bases identical to TRBD1. With V trimmed by 7 bases and J by 3 bases, 6 bases remained unmatched. The germline gives CDR1 MNHEY, CDR2 SMNVEV (reference sequence). The CDR3 covers 14 residues. CDR3: CASITGQGYTEAFF. The CDR3 coding sequence is TGTGCCAGCATTACGGGACAGGGTTACACTGAAGCTTTCTTT.

V and J are TRBV27 and TRBJ2-7, with 8 positions matching TRBD1. Germline assignment: CDR1 MNHEY and CDR2 SMNVEV (reference sequence). The CDR3 spans 13 residues. V gave up 6 bases and J gave up 6 bases; unmatched junction bases: 7. CDR3 in amino acids: CASSHRGEFEQYF. DNA of the CDR3: TGTGCCAGCAGCCACAGGGGGGAGTTCGAGCAGTACTTC.

CDR3 loop: CASSQDNERRELFF. CDR3 DNA: TGTGCCAGCAGCCAAGATAATGAGCGCCGGGAGCTGTTTTTT. The chain is built from TRBV4-2 and TRBJ2-2; D not resolved. V was clipped by 0 bases and J by 9 bases, with 11 bases between them. The CDR3 length is 14 residues. Germline V gives CDR1 LGHNA, CDR2 YNFKEQ.

The chain recombines TRBV27 with TRBJ1-1; TRBD1 is a possible D gene (6 bases). CDR3 length equals 14 residues. Germline-derived CDR1 and CDR2 are MNHEY and SMNVEV (reference sequence). V was cut by 6 bases and J by 5 bases, with 16 bases left in between. The CDR3 region has the DNA TGTGCCAGCAGGTATATCCAGGGGTGGACTGAAGCTTTCTTT. Protein sequence: CASRYIQGWTEAFF.

This chain links TRBV28 with TRBJ2-7; weak D call: TRBD2 (6 bases). The CDR3 extends over 13 amino acids. Trimming removed 6 bases at V and 2 bases at J, with 11 bases between. Looked up from germline, CDR1 is MDHEN and CDR2 is SYDVKM. The CDR3 nucleotides read TGTGCCAGCAGGATCCGCGGGGCCTACGAGCAGTACTTC. Translated: CASRIRGAYEQYF.

The CDR3 region is CASSVLGDGFREAFF. The CDR3 nucleotides read TGTGCCAGCAGCGTACTCGGGGACGGCTTCCGTGAAGCTTTCTTT. The genes are TRBV9 and TRBJ1-1, with TRBD1 as a possible D gene (5 bases). The V end lost 1 base, the J end lost 7 bases, and 17 bases lay between the germline ends. The CDR3 totals 15 residues. CDR1 and CDR2 (germline): SGDLS, YYNGEE.

The J gene is TRBJ2-5, the V gene TRBV27; D perhaps matches TRBD2 (7 bases). V was clipped by 0 bases and J by 5 bases, with 10 bases between them. This CDR3 is 14 amino acids long. From germline, CDR1 is MNHEY and CDR2 SMNVEV (reference sequence). CDR3 sequence (DNA): TGTGCCAGCAGTTTATCGAGGGGGGGGGAGACCCAGTACTTC. This gives the protein CASSLSRGGETQYF.

The V and J genes are TRBV4-1 and TRBJ2-7; 9 bases map to TRBD1. CDR3 length: 16 residues. Germline trimming cut 3 bases from V and 5 bases from J; bases unmatched to any gene: 11. Germline V gives CDR1 MGHRA, CDR2 YSYEKL. As DNA, the CDR3 is TGCGCCAGCAGCCAGCTCCCGGGACAGGGCACCAACGAGCAGTACTTC. Translating gives CASSQLPGQGTNEQYF.

The chain is built from TRBV11-2 and TRBJ2-3; 11 bases are a match to TRBD2. Germline assignment: CDR1 SGHAT and CDR2 FQNNGV. V shed 3 bases and J 5 bases; nucleotides not matched to a gene: 7. The CDR3 is 16 residues long. The CDR3 sequence: CASSFPGLAAQDTQYF. The CDR3 DNA reads as TGTGCCAGCAGCTTTCCGGGACTAGCGGCCCAAGATACGCAGTATTTT.

The chain's CDR3 is CASSEAYGGTEAFF. The CDR3 DNA reads as TGTGCCAGCAGTGAAGCATACGGAGGGACTGAAGCTTTCTTT. The V call is TRBV6-1, the J call TRBJ1-1; D call uncertain. The V and J ends lost 0 bases and 5 bases respectively, with 10 bases between them. This CDR3 has 14 residues. Germline V CDR1 and CDR2: MNHNS, SASEGT.

On this clone: Other DNA sequences within the sample encode an identical CDR3. The genes are TRBV7-9 and TRBJ2-5, with no clear D. Trimming pared 5 bases from V and 5 bases from J, leaving 18 bases between. This CDR3 has 15 residues. Looked up from germline, CDR1 is SEHNR and CDR2 is FQNEAQ (reference sequence). In nucleotides, the CDR3 is TGTGCCAGCAGCAGCATACTGGCCCCTGAGGAGACCCAGTACTTC. It yields the protein CASSSILAPEETQYF.

The rearrangement uses TRBV4-1 and TRBJ2-1; a possible D gene is TRBD2 (5 bases). The CDR3 sequence is 15 residues long. CDR1 MGHRA and CDR2 YSYEKL come from the germline V gene. V was shortened by 0 bases and J by 6 bases, with 12 bases between the two germline ends. CDR3 loop: CASSQDRRRGNEQFF. In DNA form, the CDR3 reads TGCGCCAGCAGCCAAGATCGTAGACGGGGCAATGAGCAGTTCTTC.

This clone was seen a single time. The CDR3 region is CASSPRLYGQGSYEQYF. CDR3 nucleotide sequence: TGTGCCAGCAGTCCCCGCCTTTATGGGCAAGGCTCCTACGAGCAGTACTTC. This rearrangement joins TRBV27 to TRBJ2-7; no clear D. The CDR3 extends over 17 amino acids. Germline CDR1 reads MNHEY; CDR2 reads SMNVEV (reference sequence). Trimming stripped 5 bases from V and 0 bases from J, with 20 bases between.